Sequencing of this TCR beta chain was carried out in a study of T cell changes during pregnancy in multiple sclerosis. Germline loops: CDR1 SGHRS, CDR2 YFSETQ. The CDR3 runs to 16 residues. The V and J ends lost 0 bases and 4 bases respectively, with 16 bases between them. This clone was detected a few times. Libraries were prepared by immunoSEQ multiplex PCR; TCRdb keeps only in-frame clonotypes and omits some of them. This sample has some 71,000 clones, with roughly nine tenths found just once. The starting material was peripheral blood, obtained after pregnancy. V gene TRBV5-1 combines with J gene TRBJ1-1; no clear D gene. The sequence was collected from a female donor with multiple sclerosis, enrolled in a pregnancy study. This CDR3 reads CASSLGSSLSSTEAFF. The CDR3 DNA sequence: TGCGCCAGCAGCTTGGGGTCCTCCCTGAGTAGCACTGAAGCTTTCTTT.